This passage covers 29 T cell receptor beta chains from one sample sequenced in a study of Ad26.COV2.S vaccination and SARS-CoV-2 variants (dated by TCRdb to the early 2020s). The treatment or condition label here, explained by the study, means: about 20 received Ad26.COV2.S at low or high dose, single or two shots; about 5 received placebo; per-sample allocation not given. Repertoires of vaccine and placebo recipients were sequenced from samples collected on day 63 after the first injection. Libraries were built with the immunoSEQ multiplex PCR assay. As stored in TCRdb, this immuneACCESS dataset retains in-frame rearrangements with V and J assigned. A fraction of the clones does not appear; measured against another copy, unresolved V genes explain less than half of the discrepancy, and the remainder lacks a known reason. This sample holds a few hundred thousand clones; 90% were observed only once. The ten largest account for more than 3.5% of the sample.

This specimen was peripheral blood, taken in a trial of Ad26.COV2.S vaccine versus placebo. These receptors all come from a person aged 18-60 years who received the Ad26.COV2.S COVID-19 vaccine or a placebo.

The chain recombines TRBV2 with TRBJ2-1; TRBD1 aligns across 9 bases. V shed 6 bases and J 8 bases; nucleotides not matched to a gene: 8. Germline V gives CDR1 SNHLY, CDR2 FYNNEI. This CDR3 region has 14 residues. In DNA form, the CDR3 reads TGTGCCAGCAGAGACGGGACAGGGTCTCATGAGCAGTTCTTC. Encoded protein: CASRDGTGSHEQFF. The variable domain in full, with the rest retrieved from reference TRBV2 and TRBJ2-1, is EPEVTQTPSHQVTQMGQEVILRCVPISNHLYFYWYRQILGQKVEFLVSFYNNEISEKSEIFDDQFSVERPDGSNFTLKIRSTKLEDSAMYFCASRDGTGSHEQFFGPGTRLTVL.

The rearrangement uses TRBV27 and TRBJ2-2; TRBD1 or TRBD2 may be the D gene (5 bases each). CDR3 length: 18 amino acids. Per germline, CDR1 MNHEY and CDR2 SMNVEV (reference sequence). V lost 5 bases, J lost 5 bases, and 24 bases lay in between. The CDR3 loop is CASSPAQIRGPETGELFF. The CDR3 nucleotides read TGTGCCAGCAGTCCGGCCCAGATCCGGGGCCCCGAGACCGGGGAGCTGTTTTTT.

V usage is TRBV5-4 and J usage is TRBJ2-3, with a weak D call TRBD2 (6 bases). This CDR3 has 15 amino acids. Germline CDR1 SGHNT, CDR2 YYREEE (reference sequence). The ends were cut back, 4 bases at V and 4 bases at J, with 16 bases in the middle. This CDR3 is CASSTPVGGPDTQYF. CDR3 in DNA: TGTGCCAGCAGCACCCCGGTCGGGGGACCAGATACGCAGTATTTT.

The gene calls are TRBV28 and TRBJ2-7; 14 positions match TRBD2. V dropped 3 bases and J dropped 4; count of bases not matched to a gene: 8. Germline loops: CDR1 MDHEN, CDR2 SYDVKM. The CDR3 runs 17 residues. The CDR3 reads CASSLIGTSGSSYEQYF. The CDR3 bases are TGTGCCAGCAGTTTGATTGGGACTAGCGGGAGTTCTTACGAGCAGTACTTC.

About this clone itself: At one of its ends the junction is not consistent with the germline gene, which may arise from a read error. The V call is TRBV5-8, the J call TRBJ2-2, with D unclear. CDR1 and CDR2 from the germline V gene are SGHTS and YDEGEE. The CDR3 is made up of 13 amino acids. The CDR3 loop is CASSLSPTRELFF. CDR3 nucleotides: TGTGCCAGCAGCTTGTCCCCCACCCGGGAGCTGTTTTTT.

This sequence joins TRBV3-1 (or the pseudogene TRBV3-2) and TRBJ2-3; 10 positions agree with TRBD2. CDR1 and CDR2 (germline): LGHDT, YNNKEL (reference sequence). V lost 0 bases, J lost 4 bases, and 7 bases stayed unmatched. The CDR3 totals 17 residues. This CDR3 reads CASSQEKREGWADTQYF. The CDR3 region has the DNA TGTGCCAGCAGCCAAGAGAAGCGGGAGGGCTGGGCAGATACGCAGTATTTT.

The rearrangement uses TRBV2 and TRBJ2-1; TRBD2 matches 14 bases. The CDR3 totals 14 residues. The germline gives CDR1 SNHLY, CDR2 FYNNEI. Losses at the gene ends were 7 bases for V and 9 bases for J; bases not matched to a gene: 5. The CDR3 nucleotides are TGTGCCAGCAAGGGACTAGCGGGAGTGGGTGAGCAGTTCTTC. Protein product: CASKGLAGVGEQFF.

The V and J genes are TRBV5-1 and TRBJ2-3; TRBD1 aligns across 10 bases. V gave up 3 bases and J gave up 6 bases; unmatched junction bases: 4. This CDR3 spans 14 amino acids. Germline lookup yields CDR1 SGHRS and CDR2 YFSETQ. The CDR3 here is CASSSTGGEDTQYF. CDR3 nucleotides: TGCGCCAGCAGCTCGACAGGGGGCGAGGATACGCAGTATTTT.

This clone came up once. Other DNA sequences of this sample code for an identical CDR3. The chain joins TRBV28 to TRBJ2-7; 10 positions match TRBD1. This CDR3 has 15 amino acids. Germline CDR1 MDHEN, CDR2 SYDVKM. Trimming cost V 6 bases and J 2 bases; bases outside gene matches: 7. CDR3 amino acids: CASSPSGTGAYEQYF. In DNA, the CDR3 is TGTGCCAGCAGCCCATCCGGGACAGGGGCCTACGAGCAGTACTTC.

The CDR3 protein is CASRGSTYEQYF. The CDR3 DNA follows: TGTGCCAGCAGGGGGTCGACTTACGAGCAGTACTTC. The genes are TRBV28 and TRBJ2-7; D gene ambiguous. Trimming stripped 6 bases from V and 4 bases from J, with 10 bases between. In germline, CDR1 is MDHEN, CDR2 SYDVKM. This CDR3 comprises 12 residues.

V gene TRBV21-1 combines with J gene TRBJ2-7. TRBV21-1 represents a pseudogene. The CDR3 loop spans 15 amino acids. CDR3 loop: CASSNCGGDPREQYF. DNA for the CDR3: TGTGCCAGCAGCAATTGTGGGGGAGACCCTAGGGAGCAGTACTTC.

Only a few counts were recorded for this clone. V and J are TRBV4-2 and TRBJ1-4; 7 nucleotides match TRBD1. Germline V gives CDR1 LGHNA, CDR2 YNFKEQ. Unmatched junction bases numbered 7, after V lost 4 bases and J lost 5 bases. This CDR3 region has 15 residues. CDR3 coding DNA: TGTGCCAGCAGCCTAGACAGGGCGTTCAATGAAAAACTGTTTTTT. Residues: CASSLDRAFNEKLFF.

CDR3 loop: CASSYSPDSNQPQHF. CDR3 sequence (DNA): TGTGCCAGCAGTTACTCGCCAGATAGCAATCAGCCCCAGCATTTT. V and J are TRBV6-5 and TRBJ1-5; D gene ambiguous. This CDR3 has 15 amino acids. V lost 0 bases, J lost 0 bases, and 6 bases lay in between. Germline V gives CDR1 MNHEY, CDR2 SVGAGI.

V usage is TRBV15 and J usage is TRBJ1-2; no clear D gene. Germline V lookup: CDR1 LNHNV, CDR2 YYDKDF (reference sequence). The CDR3 is made up of 13 amino acids. V was trimmed by 0 bases and J by 3 bases, leaving 5 bases between them. The CDR3 DNA is TGTGCCACCAGCAGAGATCGGCACTATGGCTACACCTTC. Translated, it gives CATSRDRHYGYTF.

The chain recombines TRBV27 with TRBJ1-2; TRBD1 matches 10 bases. J was trimmed by 9 bases and V by 2 bases; bases with no gene match: 9. The CDR3 spans 15 residues. Germline assignment: CDR1 MNHEY and CDR2 SMNVEV (reference sequence). The CDR3 DNA follows: TGTGCCAGCAGTTTAGGGGGACAGGGGCCTCGGAGCTACACCTTC. Protein: CASSLGGQGPRSYTF.

This chain joins TRBV7-8 and TRBJ1-4; D is possibly TRBD1 (6 bases). Trimming took off 7 bases at V and 0 bases at J, with 27 bases between the two ends. The CDR3 runs to 20 residues. Germline V gives CDR1 SGHVS, CDR2 FQNEAQ. CDR3 region: CASTSHRGIGGPATNEKLFF. The CDR3 DNA is TGTGCCAGCACCTCCCACCGGGGCATTGGGGGCCCTGCAACTAATGAAAAACTGTTTTTT.

The chain links TRBV7-6 to TRBJ2-7; 7 bases line up with TRBD1. From germline, CDR1 is SGHVS and CDR2 FNYEAQ. CDR3 length: 15 amino acids. V lost 5 bases and J lost 2; bases outside the gene matches: 9. The CDR3 is CASSLSTGYPYEQYF. In DNA, the CDR3 is TGTGCCAGCAGCCTCTCGACAGGGTATCCCTACGAGCAGTACTTC. The variable domain in full, completed from reference TRBV7-6 and TRBJ2-7, reads GAGVSQSPRYKVTKRGQDVALRCDPISGHVSLYWYRQALGQGPEFLTYFNYEAQQDKSGLPNDRFSAERPEGSISTLTIQRTEQRDSAMYRCASSLSTGYPYEQYFGPGTRLTVT.

The genes are TRBV19 and TRBJ1-4, with D possibly being TRBD1 (5 bases). Germline V gene lookup returns CDR1 LNHDA and CDR2 SQIVND (reference sequence). This CDR3 region has 14 residues. Trimming removed 3 bases from V and 8 bases from J, with 13 bases in between. CDR3 amino acids: CASSIGARSEKLFF. CDR3 nucleotide sequence: TGTGCCAGTAGTATCGGGGCCCGGTCGGAAAAACTGTTTTTT.

The V and J genes are TRBV5-5 and TRBJ1-6; D is ambiguous. Germline-derived CDR1 and CDR2 are SGHKS and YYEKEE (reference sequence). V gave up 4 bases and J gave up 3 bases, with 5 bases separating them. CDR3 length: 13 amino acids. CDR3 coding DNA: TGTGCCAGCAGCCCCGGCTATAATTCACCCCTCCACTTT. It encodes CASSPGYNSPLHF.

This chain links TRBV24-1 with TRBJ2-7, with TRBD1 matching 7 bases. CDR1 is KGHDR, CDR2 SFDVKD, per germline. The CDR3 runs 14 residues. The V segment lost 5 bases and the J segment 6 bases; nucleotides outside the gene matches: 9. In DNA form, the CDR3 reads TGTGCCACCAGTGCTGGGACAGCGCAGTTCGAGCAGTACTTC. It yields the protein CATSAGTAQFEQYF.

The V and J genes are TRBV7-9 and TRBJ2-7; perhaps TRBD2 as D (5 bases). The CDR3 has 13 amino acids. The V gene lost 5 bases and the J gene lost 1 base, with 9 bases spanning the gap. Looked up from germline, CDR1 is SEHNR and CDR2 is FQNEAQ (reference sequence). CDR3 in amino acids: CASSMDFSYEQYF. CDR3 coding DNA: TGTGCCAGCAGCATGGACTTTTCCTACGAGCAGTACTTC.

V usage is TRBV27 and J usage is TRBJ1-5; 10 positions match TRBD1. The CDR3 consists of 16 residues. Germline V gene lookup returns CDR1 MNHEY and CDR2 SMNVEV (reference sequence). V shed 5 bases and J 5 bases; nucleotides not matched to a gene: 9. The CDR3 is CASSPAGQGVDQPQHF. As DNA, the CDR3 is TGTGCCAGCAGTCCCGCCGGACAGGGGGTTGATCAGCCCCAGCATTTT.

A note on this clone: Other DNA sequences in this sample translate to the same CDR3. V and J are TRBV9 and TRBJ1-5; unclear D gene. V gave up 0 bases and J gave up 4 bases, with 5 bases separating them. Germline V gene sequence: CDR1 SGDLS, CDR2 YYNGEE. The CDR3 runs to 13 residues. CDR3 loop: CASSVGLNQPQHF. The CDR3 DNA follows: TGTGCCAGCAGCGTAGGGTTGAATCAGCCCCAGCATTTT.

The chain links TRBV7-9 to TRBJ1-3; D is perhaps TRBD1 (6 bases). Germline loops: CDR1 SEHNR, CDR2 FQNEAQ (reference sequence). The CDR3 contains 17 residues. V lost 2 bases and J 1 base, leaving 15 bases between the germline ends. The CDR3 protein is CASSLRGQRRSGNTIYF. The DNA of the CDR3 is TGTGCCAGCAGCTTAAGAGGACAGAGAAGATCTGGAAACACCATATATTTT.

Note on this clone: The sample has other DNA sequences that encode this CDR3 too. The chain employs TRBV19 and TRBJ2-7; 11 bases match TRBD1. Germline trimming cut 3 bases from V and 0 bases from J; bases unmatched to any gene: 1. CDR3 length: 15 amino acids. Germline CDR1 and CDR2: LNHDA and SQIVND (reference sequence). CDR3 region: CASSIGTGGSYEQYF. The CDR3 DNA reads as TGTGCCAGTAGTATCGGGACAGGGGGCTCCTACGAGCAGTACTTC.

V and J are TRBV27 and TRBJ2-2; TRBD2 agrees at 10 bases. Germline V gene lookup returns CDR1 MNHEY and CDR2 SMNVEV (reference sequence). Trimming at V came to 6 bases and at J to 3 bases, leaving 13 bases not matched to a gene. The CDR3 runs 18 residues. DNA of the CDR3: TGTGCCAGCAGACAACTAGCGGGACCCACCGGGGACACCGGGGAGCTGTTTTTT. Its protein is CASRQLAGPTGDTGELFF.

The chain uses TRBV18 and TRBJ2-1; D not resolved. V lost 0 bases and J 4 bases, leaving 7 bases between the germline ends. The CDR3 covers 14 residues. Germline V gene sequence: CDR1 KGHSH, CDR2 LQKENI. The CDR3 loop reads CASSPPGFYNEQFF. CDR3 nucleotides: TGTGCCAGCTCACCACCGGGGTTTTACAATGAGCAGTTCTTC.

The rearrangement links TRBV5-1 to TRBJ1-4; D is possibly TRBD1 (5 bases). With 2 bases removed from V and 5 bases from J, the gap between germline ends came to 13 bases. CDR1 is SGHRS, CDR2 YFSETQ, per germline. The CDR3 is 15 amino acids. CDR3 bases: TGCGCCAGCAGCTTTGGGGCAGGGATGAATGAAAAACTGTTTTTT. This codes for CASSFGAGMNEKLFF.

The chain combines TRBV27 with TRBJ2-2, with no clear D. The V end lost 7 bases, the J end lost 7 bases, and 10 bases lay between the germline ends. In germline, CDR1 is MNHEY, CDR2 SMNVEV (reference sequence). The CDR3 length is 12 residues. CDR3 nucleotide sequence: TGTGCCAGCACCGCCCCCATCGGGGAGCTGTTTTTT. This encodes CASTAPIGELFF.